Described below is a single TCR beta chain sequence and its context. In the authors' workflow: Reference gene primer amplification yielded estimated nucleated cell counts. Some clones are missing from TCRdb's copy, which holds only in-frame ones; the method was immunoSEQ multiplex PCR. Clone size and the V and J calls come from that table; the DNA yielded D and trimming. The sample has 210,000 or so clones, around 90% seen once. The V gene lost 4 bases and the J gene lost 4 bases, with 10 bases spanning the gap. The germline V gene has CDR1 SGHTA and CDR2 FQGNSA. The CDR3 totals 13 residues. This sample was taken from a study of blood T cell repertoires in COVID-19. Study in general: Samples came from the United States, Italy and Spain, spanning acute and convalescent COVID-19.

The receptor was isolated from a woman aged 18-29 years who had recovered from COVID-19. The specimen sequenced was peripheral blood. The rearrangement links TRBV7-2 to TRBJ1-1; D might be TRBD1 (6 bases). The CDR3 DNA is TGTGCCAGCAGCTGGGGGCTGAGCACTGAAGCTTTCTTT. Translation gives CASSWGLSTEAFF.